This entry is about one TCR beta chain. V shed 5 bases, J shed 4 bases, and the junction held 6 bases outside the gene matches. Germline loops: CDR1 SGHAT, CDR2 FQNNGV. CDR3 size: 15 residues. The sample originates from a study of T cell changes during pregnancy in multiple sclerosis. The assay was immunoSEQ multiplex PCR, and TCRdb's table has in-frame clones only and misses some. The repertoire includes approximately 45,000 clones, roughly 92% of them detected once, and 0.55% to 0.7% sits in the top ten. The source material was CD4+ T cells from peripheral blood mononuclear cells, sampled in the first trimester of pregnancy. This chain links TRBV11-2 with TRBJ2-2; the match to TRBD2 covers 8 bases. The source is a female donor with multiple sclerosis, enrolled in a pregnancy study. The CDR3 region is CASSPGGVSTGELFF. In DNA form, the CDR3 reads TGTGCCAGCAGCCCCGGGGGGGTTTCCACCGGGGAGCTGTTTTTT.